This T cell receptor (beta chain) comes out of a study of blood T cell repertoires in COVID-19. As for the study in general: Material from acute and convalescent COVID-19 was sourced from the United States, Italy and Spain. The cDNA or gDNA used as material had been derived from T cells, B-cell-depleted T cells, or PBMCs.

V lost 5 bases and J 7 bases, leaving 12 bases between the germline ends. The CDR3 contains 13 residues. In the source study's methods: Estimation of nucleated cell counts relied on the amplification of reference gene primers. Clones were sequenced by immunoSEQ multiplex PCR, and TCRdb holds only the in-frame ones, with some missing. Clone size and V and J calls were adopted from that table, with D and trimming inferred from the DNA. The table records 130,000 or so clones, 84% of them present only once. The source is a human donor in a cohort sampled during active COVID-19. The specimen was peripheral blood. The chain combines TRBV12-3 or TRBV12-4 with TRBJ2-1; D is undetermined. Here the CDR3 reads CASSLPLPNEQFF. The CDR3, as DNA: TGTGCCAGCAGTCTCCCTCTACCGAATGAGCAGTTCTTC.